The 3 T cell receptor beta chains given below trace back to one sample, sequenced in a study of T cell responses to AZD1222 COVID-19 vaccine. Some clones are missing from TCRdb's copy, which holds only in-frame ones; the method was immunoSEQ multiplex PCR. The data hold under 200,000 clones, with roughly nine tenths observed a single time. Material: peripheral blood, obtained on day 0 of AZD1222 vaccination. These receptors were collected from an adult in good health.

The chain links TRBV4-1 to TRBJ1-2; D is possibly TRBD1 (6 bases). Trimming pared 0 bases from V and 3 bases from J, leaving 17 bases between. The CDR3 is 17 amino acids. The germline V gene encodes CDR1 MGHRA and CDR2 YSYEKL. CDR3 in DNA: TGCGCCAGCAGCCAAGAATGGAGCCAGGGGTTTTACTATGGCTACACCTTC. Its protein is CASSQEWSQGFYYGYTF.

V and J are TRBV11-2 and TRBJ1-2; unclear D gene. Trimming cost V 3 bases and J 4 bases, with 12 bases left between them. Germline CDR1 is SGHAT and CDR2 is FQNNGV. This CDR3 contains 14 residues. CDR3 residues: CASSFNPGFYGYTF. The CDR3, as DNA: TGTGCCAGCAGCTTCAATCCGGGGTTCTATGGCTACACCTTC. The full variable domain, in which reference TRBV11-2 and TRBJ1-2 provide the parts outside the CDR3, is EAGVAQSPRYKIIEKRQSVAFWCNPISGHATLYWYQQILGQGPKLLIQFQNNGVVDDSQLPKDRFSAERLKGVDSTLKIQPAKLEDSAVYLCASSFNPGFYGYTFGSGTRLTVV.

Here the CDR3 DNA reads TGTGCCAGCAGCTTAATAGGGGCGCAGAGCTATGGCTACACCTTC. Translated: CASSLIGAQSYGYTF. The V and J genes are TRBV7-9 and TRBJ1-2; TRBD1 is a possible D gene (5 bases). CDR1 and CDR2 (germline): SEHNR, FQNEAQ (reference sequence). This CDR3 comprises 15 residues. V was cut by 2 bases and J by 4 bases, with 14 bases left in between.